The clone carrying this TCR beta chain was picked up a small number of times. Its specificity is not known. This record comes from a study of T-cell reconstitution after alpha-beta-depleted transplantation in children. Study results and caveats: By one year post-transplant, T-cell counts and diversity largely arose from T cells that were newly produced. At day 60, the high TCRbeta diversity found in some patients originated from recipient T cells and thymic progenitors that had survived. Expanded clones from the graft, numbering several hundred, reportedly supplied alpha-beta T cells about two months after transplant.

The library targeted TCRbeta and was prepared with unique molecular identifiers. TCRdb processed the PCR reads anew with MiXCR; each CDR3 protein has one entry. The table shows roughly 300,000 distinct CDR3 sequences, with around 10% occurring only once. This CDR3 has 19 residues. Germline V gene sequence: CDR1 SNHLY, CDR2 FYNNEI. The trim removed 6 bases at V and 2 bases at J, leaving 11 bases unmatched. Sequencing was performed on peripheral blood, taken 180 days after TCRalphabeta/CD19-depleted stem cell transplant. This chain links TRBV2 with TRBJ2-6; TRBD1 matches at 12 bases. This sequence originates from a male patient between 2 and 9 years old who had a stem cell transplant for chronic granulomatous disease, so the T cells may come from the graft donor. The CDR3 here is CASRKPPGQGAPGANVLTF. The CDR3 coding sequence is TGTGCCAGCAGAAAACCACCGGGACAGGGGGCGCCTGGGGCCAACGTCCTGACTTTC.